The table lists the clone carrying this TCR beta chain with many counts. Its specificity is not known. The data originate from a study of T cell repertoires in cytomegalovirus infection. Across the study: A matching HLA type, together with CMV infection, was signaled by public TCR beta signatures. Study outcomes and limitations: People with CMV and the relevant HLA were identified by cumulative public TCR beta family frequency. Dominating the ex vivo response were HLA-C-restricted CMV-specific TCR beta clonotypes.

TCRdb independently ran MiXCR on the reads; one entry per CDR3 protein. The sample lists about 210,000 distinct CDR3 sequences, 6% to 8% occurring once. The sequence derives from a human donor in good health (CMV status not recorded). Some clones in this sample may be carry-over from other donors' samples. Sequencing was performed on PBMCs.

The CDR3 nucleotides read TGTGCCAGTAGTACCTCCCATTCAGGGGTTGAGCAGTTCTTC. This translates into CASSTSHSGVEQFF. The chain recombines TRBV19 with TRBJ2-1; D possibly corresponds to TRBD1 (6 bases). Trimming removed 4 bases from V and 9 bases from J, with 16 bases in between. The CDR3 has 14 residues. Germline CDR1 reads LNHDA; CDR2 reads SQIVND (reference sequence).